This T cell receptor (beta chain) was sequenced in a study of PD-1 blockade in classical Hodgkin lymphoma. Assay used: immunoSEQ multiplex PCR; TCRdb lists only in-frame clones, some missing. This sample has 90,000 or so clones, with 80% to 95% found just once. Germline V gives CDR1 SEHNR, CDR2 FQNEAQ (reference sequence). This CDR3 is built from 14 residues. V was clipped by 5 bases and J by 2 bases, with 12 bases between them. Each patient experienced a relapse that followed autologous stem cell transplantation, and brentuximab vedotin exposure varied. Classification of best responses gave complete response, partial response or progressive disease.

The V call is TRBV7-9, the J call TRBJ1-1; D gene uncertain. The sample consisted of peripheral blood mononuclear cells (PBMCs), taken before the second cycle of nivolumab. The clonotype originates from a human donor with classical Hodgkin lymphoma. The CDR3: CASSPPWDNTEAFF. CDR3 in DNA: TGTGCCAGCAGCCCCCCGTGGGATAACACTGAAGCTTTCTTT.